A single sample is the source of the 32 T cell receptor beta chains below, sequenced in a study of blood T cell repertoires in COVID-19 (dated by TCRdb to 2018 to 2021). Libraries came from the immunoSEQ multiplex PCR assay. This is the immuneACCESS table as TCRdb keeps it, with only in-frame sequences that have V and J called. A part of the clones is gone; compared with another copy, unresolved V genes explain less than half, and the rest is unexplained. This sample comprises approximately 210,000 clones, about 90% of them detected only once. The ten largest clones take up roughly 2% of the sample. Sequencing was carried out using peripheral blood. These TCRs come from a man aged 35 to 55 with active or convalescent COVID-19.

The V gene is TRBV30, the J gene TRBJ1-2, with D possibly matching TRBD1 (5 bases). The CDR3 has 12 amino acids. Trimming removed 2 bases at V and 6 bases at J, with 10 bases between. Germline loops: CDR1 GTSNPN, CDR2 SVGIG (reference sequence). The CDR3 here is CAWSRQTNGYTF. The DNA for the CDR3 is TGTGCCTGGAGTAGACAGACCAATGGCTACACCTTC.

The chain couples TRBV4-1 to TRBJ1-1, with D unresolved. The CDR3 covers 11 residues. Germline V gene data show CDR1 as MGHRA and CDR2 as YSYEKL. Between the trimmed V and J ends, which lost 4 bases and 3 bases, there was a span of 3 bases. The CDR3, as DNA: TGCGCCAGCAGCCTCTACACTGAAGCTTTCTTT. It is translated as CASSLYTEAFF.

V and J are TRBV10-2 and TRBJ2-7, with TRBD1 identical over 7 bases. The CDR3 runs to 13 residues. The germline CDR1 and CDR2 sequences are WSHSY and SAAADI. The ends lost 7 bases at V and 0 bases at J; junction bases unmatched: 3. CDR3 region: CASMGQSSYEQYF. CDR3 in DNA: TGCGCCAGCATGGGACAGAGCTCCTACGAGCAGTACTTC.

This chain joins TRBV28 and TRBJ2-7; D is unclear. Trimming shortened V by 5 bases and J by 0 bases, and 11 bases separated the two germline ends. Germline CDR1 and CDR2: MDHEN and SYDVKM. The CDR3 contains 14 residues. The CDR3 region has the DNA TGTGCCAGCAGTCCCGGATACAGCTCCTACGAGCAGTACTTC. Amino acid sequence: CASSPGYSSYEQYF.

Comment on this clone: Other DNA sequences in this specimen translate into the identical CDR3. The chain links TRBV19 to TRBJ1-2; D remains unclear. CDR1 and CDR2 (germline): LNHDA, SQIVND (reference sequence). The CDR3 has 12 amino acids. Trimming took 3 bases from V and 4 from J, leaving 6 bases between them. CDR3 protein: CASSIYSYGYTF. CDR3 DNA sequence: TGTGCCAGTAGTATTTATTCCTATGGCTACACCTTC.

A single count supports this clone. V and J are TRBV6-5 and TRBJ1-2; TRBD1 aligns across 7 bases. The V segment lost 7 bases and the J segment 5 bases; nucleotides outside the gene matches: 4. This CDR3 comprises 12 residues. Germline CDR1 reads MNHEY; CDR2 reads SVGAGI. Written as DNA, the CDR3 is TGTGCCAGCAAGGGGGCTCCTTATGGCTACACCTTC. Its protein product is CASKGAPYGYTF.

The CDR3 is CASSTGGGNGYTF. The CDR3 nucleotides read TGTGCCAGCAGCACGGGAGGGGGGAATGGCTACACCTTC. This chain links TRBV9 with TRBJ1-2, with D tentatively TRBD1 (6 bases). The CDR3 runs 13 residues. CDR1 is SGDLS, CDR2 YYNGEE, per germline. The V end lost 4 bases, the J end lost 6 bases, and 13 bases lay between the germline ends.

V and J are TRBV6-6 and TRBJ1-2, with D tentatively TRBD1 (6 bases). Germline V lookup: CDR1 MNHNY, CDR2 SVGAGI (reference sequence). The CDR3 sequence is 16 residues long. V was clipped by 4 bases and J by 3 bases, with 18 bases between them. This CDR3 is CASSSPSGTSYYGYTF. The CDR3 coding sequence is TGTGCCAGCAGTTCTCCCTCTGGGACAAGCTACTATGGCTACACCTTC.

The rearrangement joins TRBV7-2 to TRBJ1-1, with unresolved D. CDR3 size: 13 residues. V lost 3 bases, J lost 3 bases, and 8 bases lay in between. Germline V gives CDR1 SGHTA, CDR2 FQGNSA. Written as DNA, the CDR3 is TGTGCCAGCAGCTTTTACAGAGACACTGAAGCTTTCTTT. Amino acids: CASSFYRDTEAFF.

The genes are TRBV2 and TRBJ1-6; D is possibly TRBD1 (5 bases). V was trimmed by 7 bases and J by 0 bases, leaving 13 bases between them. The length of the CDR3 is 16 residues. The germline V gene has CDR1 SNHLY and CDR2 FYNNEI. Written as DNA, the CDR3 is TGTGCCAGCAAGGAGGGGCGATCCTCCTATAATTCACCCCTCCACTTT. Amino acid sequence: CASKEGRSSYNSPLHF.

The chain employs TRBV5-1 and TRBJ1-5; 9 positions match TRBD1. Germline trimming cut 0 bases from V and 3 bases from J; bases unmatched to any gene: 1. Germline loops: CDR1 SGHRS, CDR2 YFSETQ. The CDR3 contains 15 residues. CDR3 region: CASSLGTGDNQPQHF. The CDR3, as DNA: TGCGCCAGCAGCTTGGGGACAGGGGACAATCAGCCCCAGCATTTT. Full variable domain (outside the CDR3, taken from reference TRBV5-1 and TRBJ1-5): KAGVTQTPRYLIKTRGQQVTLSCSPISGHRSVSWYQQTPGQGLQFLFEYFSETQRNKGNFPGRFSGRQFSNSRSEMNVSTLELGDSALYLCASSLGTGDNQPQHFGDGTRLSIL.

This chain uses TRBV29-1 with TRBJ2-2; 7 bases line up with TRBD1. The CDR3 contains 13 residues. After removal of 6 bases from V and 3 bases from J, the junction contained 4 bases not matched to a gene. CDR1 SQVTM and CDR2 ANQGSEA come from the germline V gene. As DNA, the CDR3 is TGCAGCGTCCGGGACAGCGACACCGGGGAGCTGTTTTTT. Protein sequence: CSVRDSDTGELFF.

This chain uses TRBV5-6 with TRBJ1-1, with D unclear. V lost 0 bases to trimming and J lost 7 bases, with 13 bases between them. There are 14 residues in the CDR3. CDR1 and CDR2 from the germline V gene are SGHDT and YYEEEE. CDR3 sequence reads: CASSLASQDIEAFF. In DNA, the CDR3 is TGTGCCAGCAGCTTGGCCTCGCAGGATATTGAAGCTTTCTTT.

This chain uses TRBV5-4 with TRBJ2-7; the D gene is possibly TRBD1 (5 bases). V was pared by 4 bases and J by 6 bases, with 32 bases between. The CDR3 is 19 amino acids. CDR1 is SGHNT and CDR2 is YYREEE in the germline V gene (reference sequence). The CDR3 DNA follows: TGTGCCAGCAGCGACCAGGGCAGGGCGTACTTCAAGCCATCCGGCGAGCAGTACTTC. Protein: CASSDQGRAYFKPSGEQYF.

This clone has more than one count but fewer than ten. The chain employs TRBV18 and TRBJ1-5; 9 bases are shared with TRBD1. The CDR3 sequence is 16 residues long. The trim removed 6 bases at V and 6 bases at J, leaving 12 bases unmatched. Germline V gene sequence: CDR1 KGHSH, CDR2 LQKENI. The CDR3 reads CASSLLEGQGSQPQHF. CDR3 bases: TGTGCCAGCTCTCTCCTAGAGGGACAGGGCAGTCAGCCCCAGCATTTT.

The gene calls are TRBV28 and TRBJ2-7, with TRBD1 matching over 8 bases. Germline CDR1 reads MDHEN; CDR2 reads SYDVKM. The J segment lost 5 bases and the V segment lost 6 bases, leaving 12 bases of the junction unmatched. This CDR3 is built from 15 residues. The CDR3 DNA reads TGTGCCAGCAGCTGGATGAGACAGGGGACTGACGAGCAGTACTTC. This gives the protein CASSWMRQGTDEQYF.

This CDR3 reads CASSYRPGDRTEAFF. As DNA, the CDR3 is TGTGCCAGCAGTTACCGCCCCGGGGATCGGACTGAAGCTTTCTTT. The V call is TRBV6-2 or TRBV6-3, the J call TRBJ1-1; no firm D call. Germline CDR1 and CDR2: MNHEY and SVGEGT. V was shortened by 2 bases and J by 5 bases, with 15 bases between the two germline ends. The CDR3 runs 15 residues.

The V and J genes are TRBV6-6 and TRBJ2-7; D is possibly TRBD2 (7 bases). CDR1 MNHNY and CDR2 SVGAGI come from the germline V gene (reference sequence). The CDR3 consists of 14 residues. V lost 6 bases and J lost 2, with 14 bases in between. The CDR3 reads CASSGRGPPYEQYF. The CDR3 coding sequence is TGTGCCAGCAGCGGGCGGGGGCCCCCCTACGAGCAGTACTTC.

The V call is TRBV7-9, the J call TRBJ2-2; D might be TRBD2 (5 bases). Trimming pared 9 bases from V and 7 bases from J, leaving 15 bases between. Germline V lookup: CDR1 SEHNR, CDR2 FQNEAQ (reference sequence). This CDR3 is 13 amino acids long. The CDR3 DNA reads TGTGCCAGTGACCGGGGAACCGGCGGGGAGCTGTTTTTT. It codes for CASDRGTGGELFF.

The sample holds one count of this clone. The chain employs TRBV27 and TRBJ2-5; TRBD1 matches 9 bases. The trim removed 2 bases at V and 3 bases at J, leaving 1 base unmatched. This CDR3 is built from 14 residues. Germline values: CDR1 MNHEY, CDR2 SMNVEV (reference sequence). CDR3 bases: TGTGCCAGCAGTTTAAGGGACAGGGAAGAGACCCAGTACTTC. It is translated as CASSLRDREETQYF.

The V gene is TRBV19, the J gene TRBJ1-2; tentative D call: TRBD1 (5 bases). Germline assignment: CDR1 LNHDA and CDR2 SQIVND (reference sequence). V lost 10 bases and J 2 bases, leaving 20 bases between the germline ends. The CDR3 is 15 amino acids. CDR3 DNA: TGTGCCACCCAACCATCATTGACAGCCAACTATGGCTACACCTTC. It translates to CATQPSLTANYGYTF. Filled out from reference TRBV19 and TRBJ1-2, the complete variable domain reads DGGITQSPKYLFRKEGQNVTLSCEQNLNHDAMYWYRQDPGQGLRLIYYSQIVNDFQKGDIAEGYSVSREKKESFPLTVTSAQKNPTAFYLCATQPSLTANYGYTFGSGTRLTVV.

The V and J genes are TRBV30 and TRBJ1-1, with TRBD1 matching 9 bases. This CDR3 spans 16 amino acids. CDR1 and CDR2 from the germline V gene are GTSNPN and SVGIG (reference sequence). After removal of 4 bases from V and 4 bases from J, the junction contained 13 bases not matched to a gene. CDR3 nucleotides: TGTGCCTGGACCAACCGGGACAGGGATTGGGGCACTGAAGCTTTCTTT. It encodes CAWTNRDRDWGTEAFF.

Only a few counts were recorded for this clone. The V call is TRBV28, the J call TRBJ1-6; 11 bases line up with TRBD1. This CDR3 region has 15 residues. Trimming at V came to 2 bases and at J to 9 bases, leaving 3 bases not matched to a gene. Germline V gives CDR1 MDHEN, CDR2 SYDVKM. The CDR3 reads CASSLLGTGGSPLHF. CDR3 nucleotide sequence: TGTGCCAGCAGTTTACTAGGGACAGGGGGTTCACCCCTCCACTTT.

The chain joins TRBV5-1 to TRBJ2-1; 12 bases fit TRBD2. Germline V gives CDR1 SGHRS, CDR2 YFSETQ. The CDR3 is made up of 16 amino acids. V shed 4 bases and J 6 bases; nucleotides not matched to a gene: 8. CDR3 coding DNA: TGCGCCAGCAGCACCGGGACTAGCGGGTTACTCAATGAGCAGTTCTTC. Translated: CASSTGTSGLLNEQFF.

V and J are TRBV2 and TRBJ1-5, with no clear D. The CDR3 spans 15 residues. Germline V gene lookup returns CDR1 SNHLY and CDR2 FYNNEI. The V end was cut by 2 bases, the J end by 0 bases, with 8 bases between. Here the CDR3 reads CASSEQQLSNQPQHF. The CDR3 DNA sequence: TGTGCCAGCAGTGAACAACAGCTTAGCAATCAGCCCCAGCATTTT.

The chain links TRBV28 to TRBJ2-7; perhaps TRBD2 as D (7 bases). Per germline, CDR1 MDHEN and CDR2 SYDVKM. Trimming took 9 bases from V and 2 from J, leaving 11 bases between them. The CDR3 loop spans 12 amino acids. CDR3 sequence: CASEGGTYEQYF. CDR3 DNA sequence: TGTGCCAGTGAGGGGGGGACCTACGAGCAGTACTTC. The full variable domain, with the rest looked up from reference TRBV28 and TRBJ2-7, is DVKVTQSSRYLVKRTGEKVFLECVQDMDHENMFWYRQDPGLGLRLIYFSYDVKMKEKGDIPEGYSVSREKKERFSLILESASTNQTSMYLCASEGGTYEQYFGPGTRLTVT.

CDR3 bases: TGTGCCAGCAGCTTGGTAGCAGGGGGCACCTCCTACGAGCAGTACTTC. Residues: CASSLVAGGTSYEQYF. The chain has TRBV5-5 and TRBJ2-7, with 8 bases matching TRBD1. CDR3 size: 16 residues. J gave up 0 bases and V 0 bases, and 5 bases lay outside the gene matches. Germline-derived CDR1 and CDR2 are SGHKS and YYEKEE (reference sequence).

The V and J genes are TRBV27 and TRBJ1-2, with D maybe TRBD1 (6 bases). This CDR3 comprises 15 residues. V was clipped by 1 base and J by 2 bases, with 11 bases between them. CDR1 is MNHEY and CDR2 is SMNVEV in the germline V gene (reference sequence). The chain's CDR3 is CASSLLQGSNYGYTF. CDR3 coding DNA: TGTGCCAGCAGTTTATTACAGGGCTCCAACTATGGCTACACCTTC.

V usage is TRBV5-4 and J usage is TRBJ2-7, with D perhaps TRBD2 (7 bases). This CDR3 spans 18 amino acids. From germline, CDR1 is SGHNT and CDR2 YYREEE (reference sequence). Deletions cut 0 bases from V and 3 bases from J, with 22 bases between. The CDR3 DNA is TGTGCCAGCAGCTTGGGCGGGGGCCGGGGGGATCTGGGCTACGAGCAGTACTTC. Protein: CASSLGGGRGDLGYEQYF.

The rearrangement links TRBV30 to TRBJ1-2; D is perhaps TRBD1 (6 bases). CDR1 GTSNPN and CDR2 SVGIG come from the germline V gene (reference sequence). The CDR3 has 14 amino acids. V lost 7 bases and J 6 bases, leaving 21 bases between the germline ends. Here the CDR3 reads CAFPSLDSENGYTF. As DNA, the CDR3 is TGTGCCTTCCCATCCCTGGACAGTGAGAATGGCTACACCTTC.

The chain has TRBV5-1 and TRBJ1-1; D is perhaps TRBD1 (6 bases). The germline V gene encodes CDR1 SGHRS and CDR2 YFSETQ. V lost 0 bases, J lost 6 bases, and 12 bases lay in between. This CDR3 contains 14 residues. The CDR3 here is CASSLGWGLAEAFF. DNA of the CDR3: TGCGCCAGCAGCTTGGGTTGGGGGCTGGCTGAAGCTTTCTTT.

The J gene is TRBJ1-2, the V gene TRBV10-1, with TRBD1 matching over 7 bases. Germline trimming cut 3 bases from V and 7 bases from J; bases unmatched to any gene: 5. The CDR3 has 13 amino acids. Germline V gives CDR1 WNHNN, CDR2 SYGVQD (reference sequence). Here the CDR3 reads CASSDDRVGGYTF. CDR3 nucleotides: TGCGCCAGCAGTGATGACAGGGTTGGTGGCTACACCTTC.